These 12 T cell receptor beta chains were all obtained from the same sample, sequenced in a study of T cell responses to AZD1222 COVID-19 vaccine. Produced via immunoSEQ multiplex PCR; TCRdb's table is partial and in-frame only. The sample includes 68,000 or so clones, 60% to 85% of them seen just once. This specimen was peripheral blood, taken on day 0 of AZD1222 vaccination. The receptors were sampled from an adult in good health.

The genes are TRBV5-8 and TRBJ1-6; the D is unclear. The germline V gene has CDR1 SGHTS and CDR2 YDEGEE. This CDR3 region has 16 residues. The V and J ends lost 0 bases and 0 bases respectively, with 7 bases between them. CDR3 residues: CASSLGTSSYNSPLHF. The CDR3 DNA sequence: TGTGCCAGCAGCTTGGGTACGAGCTCCTATAATTCACCCCTCCACTTT.

The chain carries TRBV28 and TRBJ2-7, with 9 positions matching TRBD1. The CDR3 runs to 13 residues. After removal of 3 bases from V and 12 bases from J, the junction contained 9 bases not matched to a gene. The germline V gene encodes CDR1 MDHEN and CDR2 SYDVKM. This CDR3 is CASSLGQGQSRYF. The CDR3, as DNA: TGTGCCAGCAGTTTGGGACAGGGCCAATCGCGGTACTTC.

J is TRBJ1-1 and V is TRBV4-1; D ambiguous. Germline values: CDR1 MGHRA, CDR2 YSYEKL. V lost 7 bases and J lost 2, with 14 bases in between. The CDR3 has 14 amino acids. The CDR3 loop is CASTQVSSNTEAFF. The CDR3 nucleotides read TGCGCCAGCACCCAGGTGTCAAGCAACACTGAAGCTTTCTTT.

This clone occurred a few times. The rearrangement links TRBV25-1 to TRBJ1-2; no clear D gene. Germline V lookup: CDR1 MGHDK, CDR2 SYGVNS. Between the trimmed V and J ends, which lost 3 bases and 6 bases, there was a span of 11 bases. The CDR3 sequence is 13 residues long. CDR3 residues: CASSDEVGDGYTF. In DNA form, the CDR3 reads TGTGCCAGCAGTGACGAGGTCGGGGATGGCTACACCTTC.

V and J are TRBV5-4 and TRBJ2-5; D unclear. Germline V gives CDR1 SGHNT, CDR2 YYREEE (reference sequence). Deletions cut 0 bases from V and 3 bases from J, with 0 bases between. The CDR3 is 11 amino acids. For the CDR3, the DNA is TGTGCCAGCAGCTTGGAAGAGACCCAGTACTTC. Its translation is CASSLEETQYF.

This clone has only a few counts. The J gene is TRBJ1-5, the V gene TRBV30; D may be TRBD1 (5 bases). The CDR3 contains 14 residues. The germline V gene encodes CDR1 GTSNPN and CDR2 SVGIG (reference sequence). The V end lost 0 bases, the J end lost 5 bases, and 11 bases lay between the germline ends. CDR3 region: CAWSVGAEYQPQHF. CDR3 DNA sequence: TGTGCCTGGAGTGTCGGGGCAGAGTATCAGCCCCAGCATTTT.

The rearrangement joins TRBV3-1 (or the pseudogene TRBV3-2) to TRBJ1-4; D is perhaps TRBD1 (5 bases). V was trimmed by 8 bases and J by 4 bases, leaving 11 bases between them. CDR3 length: 13 residues. Germline-derived CDR1 and CDR2 are LGHDT and YNNKEL (reference sequence). The CDR3: CASAGQGNEKLFF. DNA for the CDR3: TGTGCCAGCGCGGGGCAGGGTAATGAAAAACTGTTTTTT.

The chain carries TRBV12-3 or TRBV12-4 and TRBJ1-2; D remains unclear. Trimming left V 6 bases short and J 2 bases short, with 10 bases between. This CDR3 contains 13 residues. The CDR3 DNA reads as TGTGCCAGCAGCTATATGTTGAACTATGGCTACACCTTC. It specifies CASSYMLNYGYTF.

The chain carries TRBV11-2 and TRBJ1-2; no firm D call. The CDR3 spans 15 residues. The germline CDR1 and CDR2 sequences are SGHAT and FQNNGV. V gave up 1 base and J gave up 2 bases, with 11 bases separating them. The CDR3 coding sequence is TGTGCCAGCAGCTTAGTGGGTTTCCTGAACTATGGCTACACCTTC. Translation: CASSLVGFLNYGYTF.

The chain recombines TRBV5-1 with TRBJ2-3; no clear D gene. Germline V gene sequence: CDR1 SGHRS, CDR2 YFSETQ. The CDR3 runs 15 residues. Trimming cost V 0 bases and J 0 bases, with 8 bases left between them. The CDR3 DNA is TGCGCCAGCAGCTTGGGGCCGACTAGCACAGATACGCAGTATTTT. Protein product: CASSLGPTSTDTQYF.

In this sample, this clone turned up once. The rearrangement uses TRBV6-5 and TRBJ2-2; D gene unclear. This CDR3 comprises 13 residues. The germline V gene has CDR1 MNHEY and CDR2 SVGAGI. Trimming pared 4 bases from V and 6 bases from J, leaving 9 bases between. CDR3 sequence reads: CASSWPKAGELFF. Written as DNA, the CDR3 is TGTGCCAGCAGTTGGCCGAAAGCCGGGGAGCTGTTTTTT.

This clone was observed a few times. The same CDR3 can be traced to other DNA sequences in this sample. This chain connects TRBV10-3 to TRBJ2-1, with 10 bases matching TRBD2. V was clipped by 4 bases and J by 7 bases; unmatched bases: 4. Per the germline V gene, CDR1 is ENHRY and CDR2 is SYGVKD. The CDR3 extends over 14 amino acids. CDR3 in DNA: TGTGCCATCAGTGCTAGCGGGGGTGGGAATGAGCAGTTCTTC. Encoded protein: CAISASGGGNEQFF.